This TCR beta chain was profiled in a study of T-cell memory formation after mild COVID-19. Study-level information: In these data, TCR clusters were largely donor specific.

The V end was cut by 3 bases, the J end by 3 bases, with 11 bases between. The length of the CDR3 is 15 residues. Germline CDR1 KGHDR, CDR2 SFDVKD. This clonotype was detected only a few times. Its antigen is unidentified. Study-wide points: Pre-infection memory carried some responding clones, suggesting that cross-reactive memory joined.

TCRdb fed the 5' RACE reads into MiXCR, producing one record per CDR3 protein. The sample includes fewer than 150,000 distinct CDR3 sequences, over 20% seen only once; the top ten take under 50%. The clonotype was recovered from a man aged 18 to 29 who had mild COVID-19 (a few samples of this study predate the infection). Cell type and time point are not known. The sequencing sample was made of PBMCs or a T cell subset sorted from them (not recorded which). The chain links TRBV24-1 to TRBJ1-5; D unresolved. The CDR3 is CATSDGFGNNQPQHF. The DNA for the CDR3 is TGTGCCACCAGTGATGGGTTCGGGAACAATCAGCCCCAGCATTTT.